A single sample gave rise to the 22 T cell receptor beta chains below, sequenced in a study of blood T cell repertoires in COVID-19. The assay was immunoSEQ multiplex PCR, and TCRdb's table has in-frame clones only and misses some. The table lists approximately 96,000 clones, roughly 88% of them singletons, with 2.9% in the top ten. Sequencing input: peripheral blood. The receptors derive from a woman of 80 years or more with acute or convalescent COVID-19.

This clone was recorded once. V and J are TRBV7-3 and TRBJ1-6; weak D call: TRBD1 (5 bases). This CDR3 contains 15 residues. Trimming stripped 2 bases from V and 6 bases from J, with 11 bases between. Germline-derived CDR1 and CDR2 are SGHTA and FQGTGA. The CDR3 DNA reads as TGTGCCAGCAGCTTACTGGGGCAGGGTAATTCACCCCTCCACTTT. It is translated as CASSLLGQGNSPLHF.

The rearrangement links TRBV7-3 to TRBJ2-1, with a tentative D call TRBD2 (5 bases). Germline loops: CDR1 SGHTA, CDR2 FQGTGA. Trimming left V 4 bases short and J 9 bases short, with 10 bases between. This CDR3 is built from 12 residues. The CDR3 spells CASSSRAGEQFF. DNA for the CDR3: TGTGCCAGCAGCTCCCGGGCGGGTGAGCAGTTCTTC.

Concerning this clone: At one of its ends the junction is not consistent with the germline gene, which may arise from a read error. This chain uses TRBV20-1 with TRBJ1-5, with 9 bases lining up with TRBD1. Germline CDR1 and CDR2: DFQATT and SNEGSKA (reference sequence). The CDR3 totals 10 residues. This CDR3 reads CSARGDRECF. Written as DNA, the CDR3 is TGCAGTGCTAGGGGGGACAGGGAGTGTTTT.

This clone showed up just a few times. V and J are TRBV7-2 and TRBJ1-1; 9 nucleotides agree with TRBD1. The CDR3 sequence is 15 residues long. V shed 5 bases, J shed 7 bases, and the junction held 11 bases outside the gene matches. Germline V CDR1 and CDR2: SGHTA, FQGNSA. The CDR3 DNA sequence: TGTGCCAGCAGCATTCGACAGGGGGACTCCGGTGAAGCTTTCTTT. This codes for CASSIRQGDSGEAFF.

This clone showed up just once. The rearrangement links TRBV15 to TRBJ1-5, with D possibly TRBD1 on 5 matching bases. The CDR3 has 17 residues. Germline V gene data show CDR1 as LNHNV and CDR2 as YYDKDF (reference sequence). Trimming took 3 bases from V and 0 from J, leaving 15 bases between them. The CDR3 protein is CATSSYLGHHSNQPQHF. DNA of the CDR3: TGTGCCACCAGCAGCTATTTGGGGCATCATAGCAATCAGCCCCAGCATTTT.

About this clone: Other DNA sequences in this specimen translate into the identical CDR3. The chain has TRBV19 and TRBJ1-5, with 9 bases identical to TRBD1. The CDR3 sequence is 15 residues long. Per germline, CDR1 LNHDA and CDR2 SQIVND (reference sequence). With 5 bases clipped from V and 1 base from J, the junction kept 3 bases outside the gene matches. CDR3 region: CASSPGQGSNQPQHF. DNA of the CDR3: TGTGCCAGTAGTCCGGGACAGGGAAGCAATCAGCCCCAGCATTTT. Together with reference TRBV19 and TRBJ1-5, the CDR3 gives the full variable domain: DGGITQSPKYLFRKEGQNVTLSCEQNLNHDAMYWYRQDPGQGLRLIYYSQIVNDFQKGDIAEGYSVSREKKESFPLTVTSAQKNPTAFYLCASSPGQGSNQPQHFGDGTRLSIL.

V usage is TRBV28 and J usage is TRBJ2-5, with no clear D. This CDR3 is built from 14 residues. Germline-derived CDR1 and CDR2 are MDHEN and SYDVKM. The V end lost 7 bases, the J end lost 1 base, and 13 bases lay between the germline ends. CDR3 nucleotides: TGTGCCAGCACCCCCGCAGGCATCCAAGAGACCCAGTACTTC. Protein sequence: CASTPAGIQETQYF.

The chain uses TRBV12-3 or TRBV12-4 and TRBJ1-6; D not certain. The V gene lost 8 bases and the J gene lost 6 bases, with 8 bases spanning the gap. This CDR3 comprises 12 residues. CDR3 residues: CASSWSNSPLHF. DNA for the CDR3: TGTGCCAGCTCTTGGAGTAATTCACCCCTCCACTTT.

The V call is TRBV6-2 or TRBV6-3, the J call TRBJ1-1, with 7 bases matching TRBD1. In germline, CDR1 is MNHEY, CDR2 SVGEGT. The CDR3 contains 13 residues. After removal of 2 bases from V and 7 bases from J, the junction contained 4 bases not matched to a gene. CDR3 coding DNA: TGTGCCAGCAGTTACGGGGACAGAATTGAAGCTTTCTTT. It translates to CASSYGDRIEAFF.

The chain combines TRBV6-2 or TRBV6-3 with TRBJ1-1; a weak D match, TRBD1 (6 bases). CDR1 and CDR2 (germline): MNHEY, SVGEGT. The V and J ends lost 5 bases and 5 bases respectively, with 21 bases between them. This CDR3 region has 16 residues. CDR3 in DNA: TGTGCCAGCAGTGACGATTACAGGGCCATTCGGACTGAAGCTTTCTTT. The encoded protein is CASSDDYRAIRTEAFF.

The rearrangement uses TRBV25-1 and TRBJ1-4; 9 nucleotides align to TRBD1. CDR1 is MGHDK and CDR2 is SYGVNS in the germline V gene. The length of the CDR3 is 18 residues. V gave up 3 bases and J gave up 7 bases; unmatched junction bases: 15. The CDR3 DNA is TGTGCCAGCAGTGACTGGCCGGGACAGGGAGTAGTTGGTGAAAAACTGTTTTTT. Protein product: CASSDWPGQGVVGEKLFF.

The chain employs TRBV19 and TRBJ2-1; tentative D call: TRBD1 (6 bases). Germline CDR1 reads LNHDA; CDR2 reads SQIVND (reference sequence). The CDR3 is 13 amino acids. V lost 5 bases and J 7 bases, leaving 12 bases between the germline ends. The CDR3 here is CASSPLGGNEQFF. In DNA form, the CDR3 reads TGTGCCAGTAGTCCCCTAGGGGGTAATGAGCAGTTCTTC.

The chain couples TRBV11-1 to TRBJ1-1, with no clear D. The CDR3 contains 13 residues. V was clipped by 5 bases and J by 4 bases, with 11 bases between them. The germline gives CDR1 SGHAT, CDR2 FQDESV (reference sequence). The CDR3 loop is CASSARESTEAFF. The CDR3, as DNA: TGTGCCAGCAGCGCCCGGGAGAGCACTGAAGCTTTCTTT.

This chain joins TRBV18 and TRBJ1-4; the match to TRBD1 covers 7 bases. This CDR3 contains 14 residues. V shed 3 bases and J 2 bases; nucleotides not matched to a gene: 0. Germline loops: CDR1 KGHSH, CDR2 LQKENI. The DNA of the CDR3 is TGTGCCAGCTCACCCAGGGGGACTAATGAAAAACTGTTTTTT. It codes for CASSPRGTNEKLFF.

V is TRBV13 and J is TRBJ1-1; D remains unclear. Germline V lookup: CDR1 PRHDT, CDR2 FYEKMQ (reference sequence). V was shortened by 4 bases and J by 8 bases, with 5 bases between the two germline ends. The CDR3 is made up of 10 amino acids. The CDR3 reads CASSYIEAFF. The CDR3 bases are TGTGCCAGCAGCTACATCGAAGCTTTCTTT.

This clone has a single count. The V and J genes are TRBV7-3 and TRBJ1-3, with D maybe TRBD1 (5 bases). Looked up from germline, CDR1 is SGHTA and CDR2 is FQGTGA. With 5 bases removed from V and 0 bases from J, the gap between germline ends came to 11 bases. The CDR3 extends over 15 amino acids. CDR3 in amino acids: CASSPGGSSGNTIYF. The CDR3 DNA sequence: TGTGCCAGCAGCCCCGGGGGGAGCTCTGGAAACACCATATATTTT.

V gene TRBV5-1 combines with J gene TRBJ2-7; unclear D gene. The germline V gene encodes CDR1 SGHRS and CDR2 YFSETQ. V was shortened by 2 bases and J by 3 bases, with 3 bases between the two germline ends. This CDR3 has 11 residues. This CDR3 is CASSFGYEQYF. CDR3 in DNA: TGCGCCAGCAGCTTCGGCTACGAGCAGTACTTC.

In DNA, the CDR3 is TGTGCCAGTACCCTGACTAGCGGGGGGTCTACTGAGCAGTTCTTC. This codes for CASTLTSGGSTEQFF. The chain employs TRBV19 and TRBJ2-1, with TRBD2 identical over 13 bases. This CDR3 is 15 amino acids long. In germline, CDR1 is LNHDA, CDR2 SQIVND (reference sequence). Trimming took 7 bases from V and 9 from J; bases not matched to a gene: 9.

For the CDR3, the DNA is TGTGCCAGCTCCGGGACTTTGGGGGATGGCTACACCTTC. It yields the protein CASSGTLGDGYTF. The rearrangement joins TRBV7-3 to TRBJ1-2, with a possible D match to TRBD1 (5 bases). Deletions cut 8 bases from V and 6 bases from J, with 16 bases between. CDR3 length equals 13 residues. The germline CDR1 and CDR2 sequences are SGHTA and FQGTGA.

The chain has TRBV29-1 and TRBJ1-1; D remains unclear. Trimming cost V 4 bases and J 1 base, with 7 bases left between them. CDR1 and CDR2 from the germline V gene are SQVTM and ANQGSEA. CDR3 length: 12 amino acids. The CDR3 region has the DNA TGCAGCGTTGGCCCGGGGAACACTGAAGCTTTCTTT. Its translation: CSVGPGNTEAFF.

The gene calls are TRBV30 and TRBJ2-3, with 8 bases lining up with TRBD1. The CDR3 contains 13 residues. The trim removed 5 bases at V and 4 bases at J, leaving 5 bases unmatched. Looked up from germline, CDR1 is GTSNPN and CDR2 is SVGIG (reference sequence). The CDR3 DNA reads TGTGCCTGGGAACAGGGGGGTTCAGATACGCAGTATTTT. This codes for CAWEQGGSDTQYF.

This chain uses TRBV19 with TRBJ1-4, with D unclear. V lost 3 bases and J 1 base, leaving 6 bases between the germline ends. CDR3 length: 14 residues. From germline, CDR1 is LNHDA and CDR2 SQIVND (reference sequence). The CDR3 loop is CASSMRKTNEKLFF. The CDR3, as DNA: TGTGCCAGTAGTATGAGGAAAACTAATGAAAAACTGTTTTTT.